This T cell receptor beta chain was observed in a study of tumor-infiltrating lymphocytes in oesophageal squamous cell carcinoma. The CDR3 consists of 13 residues. CDR1 is SGHAT, CDR2 FQNNGV, per germline. V lost 5 bases, J lost 3 bases, and 8 bases lay in between. From the PCR reads, TCRdb called clonotypes with MiXCR, one entry per CDR3 protein. The data show 15,000 to 20,000 distinct CDR3 sequences, with 35% to 45% seen just once and over 15% held by the top ten. The V gene is TRBV11-2, the J gene TRBJ1-5; the D is unclear. The sample was normal esophageal tissue next to the tumor. This TCR came from a female donor with esophageal squamous cell carcinoma. In DNA form, the CDR3 reads TGTGCCAGCAGCGTAGGGTTCAATCAGCCCCAGCATTTT. Its translation is CASSVGFNQPQHF.